The clone carrying this T cell receptor (beta chain) was detected once. Its target is unknown. Next came a second PCR, run for roughly 6 to 11 cycles, which used a sample-barcoded 5' primer along with a J-beta primer mix. TCRdb reprocessed the 5' RACE reads via MiXCR and lists one record per CDR3 protein. Found here are 1.5 million to 2 million distinct CDR3 sequences, roughly 43% of them singletons; the top ten hold 20% to 25%. These data are taken from a study of blood T cells in healthy people across ages. Trimming removed 4 bases at V and 0 bases at J, with 15 bases between. This CDR3 comprises 16 residues. Germline V gene data show CDR1 as SGHTA and CDR2 as FQGNSA. General observations from the study: Diversity of TCR beta per million T cells declined in a roughly linear way with age. CMV status of donors was not determined, possibly confounding expanded clonotype changes.

Per sample, at least 5.5 micrograms of total RNA were extracted. The genes are TRBV7-2 and TRBJ1-2; D might be TRBD1 (6 bases). Sequencing used blood. The receptor's source is a human donor in good health. CDR3 region: CASSSDGGAPNYGYTF. The DNA for the CDR3 is TGTGCCAGCAGCTCGGACGGGGGGGCGCCTAACTATGGCTACACCTTC.